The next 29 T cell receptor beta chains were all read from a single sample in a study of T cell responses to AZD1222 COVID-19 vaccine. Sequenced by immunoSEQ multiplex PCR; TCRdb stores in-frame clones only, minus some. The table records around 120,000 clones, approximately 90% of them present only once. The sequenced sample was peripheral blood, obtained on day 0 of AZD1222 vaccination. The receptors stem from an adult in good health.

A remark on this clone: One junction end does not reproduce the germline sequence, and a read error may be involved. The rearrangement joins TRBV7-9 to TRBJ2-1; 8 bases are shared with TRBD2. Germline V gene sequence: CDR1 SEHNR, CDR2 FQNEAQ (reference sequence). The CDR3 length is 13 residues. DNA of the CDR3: TGTGCCAGCAGCTTAAGGGAAGCGGGGGCCCCCCTCTTC. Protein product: CASSLREAGAPLF.

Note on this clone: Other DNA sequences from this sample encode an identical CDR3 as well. The CDR3 nucleotides read TGTGCCAGCAGCTTCGGTCGGGAAGCTTTCTTT. Its translation: CASSFGREAFF. V usage is TRBV7-2 and J usage is TRBJ1-1, with D unresolved. There are 11 residues in the CDR3. V shed 3 bases and J shed 8 bases, with 7 bases lying between them. CDR1 and CDR2 (germline): SGHTA, FQGNSA.

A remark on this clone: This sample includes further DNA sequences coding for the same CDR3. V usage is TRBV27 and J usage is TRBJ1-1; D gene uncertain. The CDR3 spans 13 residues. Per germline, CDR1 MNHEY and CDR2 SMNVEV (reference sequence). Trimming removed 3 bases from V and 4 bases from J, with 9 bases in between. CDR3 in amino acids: CASSFGQRTEAFF. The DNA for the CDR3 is TGTGCCAGCAGTTTCGGTCAGCGCACTGAAGCTTTCTTT.

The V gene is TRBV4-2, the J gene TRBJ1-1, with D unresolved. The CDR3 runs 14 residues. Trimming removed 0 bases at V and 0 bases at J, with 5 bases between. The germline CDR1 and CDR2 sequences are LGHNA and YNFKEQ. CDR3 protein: CASSQEQMNTEAFF. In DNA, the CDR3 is TGTGCCAGCAGCCAAGAACAAATGAACACTGAAGCTTTCTTT.

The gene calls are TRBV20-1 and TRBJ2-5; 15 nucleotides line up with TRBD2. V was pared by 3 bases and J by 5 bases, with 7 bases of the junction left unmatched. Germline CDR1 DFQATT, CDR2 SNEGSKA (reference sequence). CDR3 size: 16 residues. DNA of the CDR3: TGCAGTGCTAGTCGGACTAGCGGGGGGGCCGGGGAGACCCAGTACTTC. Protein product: CSASRTSGGAGETQYF.

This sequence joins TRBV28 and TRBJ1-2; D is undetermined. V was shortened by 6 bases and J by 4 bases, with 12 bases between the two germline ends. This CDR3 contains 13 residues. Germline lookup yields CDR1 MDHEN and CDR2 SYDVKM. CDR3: CASSLTVIYGYTF. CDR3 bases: TGTGCCAGCAGCCTTACGGTAATCTATGGCTACACCTTC.

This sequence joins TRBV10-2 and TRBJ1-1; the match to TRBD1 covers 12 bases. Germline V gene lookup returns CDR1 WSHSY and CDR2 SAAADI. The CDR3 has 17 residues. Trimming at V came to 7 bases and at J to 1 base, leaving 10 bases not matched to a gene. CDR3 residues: CASTLRGTGGKNTEAFF. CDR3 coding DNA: TGCGCCAGCACCCTTAGAGGGACAGGGGGCAAGAACACTGAAGCTTTCTTT.

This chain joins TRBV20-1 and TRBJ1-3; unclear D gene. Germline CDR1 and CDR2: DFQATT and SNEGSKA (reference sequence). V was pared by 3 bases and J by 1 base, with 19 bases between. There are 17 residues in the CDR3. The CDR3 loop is CSASKNRGRVSGNTIYF. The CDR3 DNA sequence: TGCAGTGCTAGTAAGAACCGCGGGAGAGTTTCTGGAAACACCATATATTTT.

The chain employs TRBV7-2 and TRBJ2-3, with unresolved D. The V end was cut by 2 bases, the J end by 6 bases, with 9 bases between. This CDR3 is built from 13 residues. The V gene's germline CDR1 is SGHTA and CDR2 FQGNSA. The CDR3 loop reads CASSLPGFDTQYF. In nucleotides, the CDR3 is TGTGCCAGCAGCTTACCAGGTTTTGATACGCAGTATTTT.

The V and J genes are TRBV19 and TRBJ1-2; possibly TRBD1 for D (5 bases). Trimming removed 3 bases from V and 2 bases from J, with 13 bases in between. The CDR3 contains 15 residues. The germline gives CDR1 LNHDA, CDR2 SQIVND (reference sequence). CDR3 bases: TGTGCCAGTAGTATCTCGGGACGGGGGAACTATGGCTACACCTTC. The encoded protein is CASSISGRGNYGYTF.

In nucleotides, the CDR3 is TGTGCCAGCAGCCAGGCTGACAGGTGGTACGAGCAGTACTTC. As protein: CASSQADRWYEQYF. The V call is TRBV14, the J call TRBJ2-7; the D gene is possibly TRBD1 (6 bases). The CDR3 is 14 amino acids. The V end was cut by 3 bases, the J end by 4 bases, with 13 bases between. Germline-derived CDR1 and CDR2 are SGHDN and FVKESK.

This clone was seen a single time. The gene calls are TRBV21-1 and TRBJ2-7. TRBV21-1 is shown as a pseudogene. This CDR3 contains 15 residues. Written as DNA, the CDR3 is TGTGCCAGCAGCAAATCACAGGGACTGTCCTACGAGCAGTACTTC. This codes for CASSKSQGLSYEQYF.

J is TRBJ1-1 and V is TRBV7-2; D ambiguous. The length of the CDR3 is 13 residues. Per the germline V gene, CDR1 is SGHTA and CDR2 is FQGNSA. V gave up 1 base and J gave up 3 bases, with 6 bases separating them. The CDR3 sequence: CASSLERDTEAFF. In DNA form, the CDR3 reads TGTGCCAGCAGCTTAGAGAGGGACACTGAAGCTTTCTTT.

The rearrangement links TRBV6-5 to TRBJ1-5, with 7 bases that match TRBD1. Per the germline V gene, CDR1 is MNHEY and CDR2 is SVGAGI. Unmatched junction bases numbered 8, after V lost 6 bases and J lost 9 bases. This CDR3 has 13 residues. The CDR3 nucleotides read TGTGCCAGCAGCTTACAGGGGACGGGGCCCCAGCATTTT. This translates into CASSLQGTGPQHF.

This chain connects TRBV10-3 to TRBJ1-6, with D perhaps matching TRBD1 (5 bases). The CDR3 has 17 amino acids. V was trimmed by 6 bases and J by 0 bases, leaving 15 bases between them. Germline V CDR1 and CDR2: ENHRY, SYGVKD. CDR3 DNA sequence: TGTGCCATCAGCTTGACAGCGACCGCCTCCTATAATTCACCCCTCCACTTT. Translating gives CAISLTATASYNSPLHF.

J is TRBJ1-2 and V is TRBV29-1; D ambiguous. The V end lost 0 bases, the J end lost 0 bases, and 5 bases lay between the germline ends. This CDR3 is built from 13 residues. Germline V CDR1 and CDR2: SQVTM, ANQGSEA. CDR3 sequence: CSVEDGSNYGYTF. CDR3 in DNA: TGCAGCGTTGAAGACGGGTCTAACTATGGCTACACCTTC.

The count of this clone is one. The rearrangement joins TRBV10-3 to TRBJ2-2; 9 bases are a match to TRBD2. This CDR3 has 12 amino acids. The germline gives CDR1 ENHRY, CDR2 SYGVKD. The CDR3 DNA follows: TGTGGGACTAGCGAGAACACCGGGGAGCTGTTTTTT. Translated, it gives CGTSENTGELFF.

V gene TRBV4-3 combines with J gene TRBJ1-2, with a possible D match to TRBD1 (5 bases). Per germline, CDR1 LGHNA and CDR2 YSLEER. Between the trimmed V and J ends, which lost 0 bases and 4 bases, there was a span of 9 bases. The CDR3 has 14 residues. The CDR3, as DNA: TGCGCCAGCAGCCAAGATTCGGGACCCTATGGCTACACCTTC. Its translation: CASSQDSGPYGYTF.

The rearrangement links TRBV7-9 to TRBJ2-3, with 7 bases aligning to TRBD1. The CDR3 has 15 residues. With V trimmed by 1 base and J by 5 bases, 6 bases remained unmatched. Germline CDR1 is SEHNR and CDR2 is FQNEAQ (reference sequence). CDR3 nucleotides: TGTGCCAGCAGCTTAGGCGACAGGGAGCGAGATACGCAGTATTTT. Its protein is CASSLGDRERDTQYF.

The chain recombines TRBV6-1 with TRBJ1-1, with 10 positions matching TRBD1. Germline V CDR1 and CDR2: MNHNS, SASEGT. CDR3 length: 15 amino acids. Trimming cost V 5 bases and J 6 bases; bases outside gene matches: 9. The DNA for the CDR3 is TGTGCCAGCAGTTCAACCGGGACAGGGGACGCTGAAGCTTTCTTT. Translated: CASSSTGTGDAEAFF.

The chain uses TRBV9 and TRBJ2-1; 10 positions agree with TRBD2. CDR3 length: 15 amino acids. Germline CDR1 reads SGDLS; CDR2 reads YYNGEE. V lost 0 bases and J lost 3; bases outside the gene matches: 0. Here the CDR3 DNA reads TGTGCCAGCAGCGTAGGACTAGCGGGCTACAATGAGCAGTTCTTC. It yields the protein CASSVGLAGYNEQFF.

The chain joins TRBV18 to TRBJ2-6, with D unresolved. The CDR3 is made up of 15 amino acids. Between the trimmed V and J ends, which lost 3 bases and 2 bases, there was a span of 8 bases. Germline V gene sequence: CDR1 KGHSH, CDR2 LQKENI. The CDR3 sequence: CASSPLQTGANVLTF. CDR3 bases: TGTGCCAGCTCACCGCTACAAACTGGGGCCAACGTCCTGACTTTC.

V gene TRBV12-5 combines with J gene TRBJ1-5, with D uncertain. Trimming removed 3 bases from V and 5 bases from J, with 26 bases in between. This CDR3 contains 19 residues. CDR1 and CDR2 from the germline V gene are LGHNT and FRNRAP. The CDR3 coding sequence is TGTGCTAGTGGTTTCTCCGCGTCCCGAGGGCAGGAAACGGATCAGCCCCAGCATTTT. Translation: CASGFSASRGQETDQPQHF.

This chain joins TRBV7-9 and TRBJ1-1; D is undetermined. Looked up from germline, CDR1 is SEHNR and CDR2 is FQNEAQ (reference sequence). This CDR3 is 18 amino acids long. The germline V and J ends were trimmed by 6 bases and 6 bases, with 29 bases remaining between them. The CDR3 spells CASSKLLGGRVRIAEAFF. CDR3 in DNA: TGTGCCAGCAGTAAATTGTTGGGTGGGAGGGTTAGGATCGCTGAAGCTTTCTTT.

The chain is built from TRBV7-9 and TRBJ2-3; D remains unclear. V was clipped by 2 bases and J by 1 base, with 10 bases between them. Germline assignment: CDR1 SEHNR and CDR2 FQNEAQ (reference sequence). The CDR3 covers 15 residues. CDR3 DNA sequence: TGTGCCAGCAGCTTATTAACGGGTGGCACAGATACGCAGTATTTT. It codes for CASSLLTGGTDTQYF.

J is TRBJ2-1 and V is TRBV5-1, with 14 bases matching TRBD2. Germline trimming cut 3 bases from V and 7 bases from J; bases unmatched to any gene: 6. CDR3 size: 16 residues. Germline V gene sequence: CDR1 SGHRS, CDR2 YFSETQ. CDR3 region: CASSSTSGGAKNEQFF. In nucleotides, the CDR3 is TGCGCCAGCAGCTCGACTAGCGGGGGGGCAAAGAATGAGCAGTTCTTC.

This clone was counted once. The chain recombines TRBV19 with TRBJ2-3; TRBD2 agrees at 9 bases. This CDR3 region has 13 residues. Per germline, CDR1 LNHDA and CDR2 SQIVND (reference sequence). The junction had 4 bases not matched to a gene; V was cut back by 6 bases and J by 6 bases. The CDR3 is CASRVAGADTQYF. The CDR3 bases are TGTGCCAGTAGGGTAGCGGGGGCCGATACGCAGTATTTT.

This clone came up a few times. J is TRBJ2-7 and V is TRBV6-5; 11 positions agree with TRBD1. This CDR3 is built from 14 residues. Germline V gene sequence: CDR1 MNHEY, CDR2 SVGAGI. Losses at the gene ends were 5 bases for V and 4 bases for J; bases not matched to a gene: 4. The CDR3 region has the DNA TGTGCCAGCAGTACCGGGACAGGGGGTTACGAGCAGTACTTC. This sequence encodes CASSTGTGGYEQYF.

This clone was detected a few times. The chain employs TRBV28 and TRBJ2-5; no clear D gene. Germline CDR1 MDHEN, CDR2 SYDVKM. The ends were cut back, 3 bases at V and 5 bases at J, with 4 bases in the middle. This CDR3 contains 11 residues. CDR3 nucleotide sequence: TGTGCCAGCAGTTTTCGGGAGACCCAGTACTTC. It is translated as CASSFRETQYF.